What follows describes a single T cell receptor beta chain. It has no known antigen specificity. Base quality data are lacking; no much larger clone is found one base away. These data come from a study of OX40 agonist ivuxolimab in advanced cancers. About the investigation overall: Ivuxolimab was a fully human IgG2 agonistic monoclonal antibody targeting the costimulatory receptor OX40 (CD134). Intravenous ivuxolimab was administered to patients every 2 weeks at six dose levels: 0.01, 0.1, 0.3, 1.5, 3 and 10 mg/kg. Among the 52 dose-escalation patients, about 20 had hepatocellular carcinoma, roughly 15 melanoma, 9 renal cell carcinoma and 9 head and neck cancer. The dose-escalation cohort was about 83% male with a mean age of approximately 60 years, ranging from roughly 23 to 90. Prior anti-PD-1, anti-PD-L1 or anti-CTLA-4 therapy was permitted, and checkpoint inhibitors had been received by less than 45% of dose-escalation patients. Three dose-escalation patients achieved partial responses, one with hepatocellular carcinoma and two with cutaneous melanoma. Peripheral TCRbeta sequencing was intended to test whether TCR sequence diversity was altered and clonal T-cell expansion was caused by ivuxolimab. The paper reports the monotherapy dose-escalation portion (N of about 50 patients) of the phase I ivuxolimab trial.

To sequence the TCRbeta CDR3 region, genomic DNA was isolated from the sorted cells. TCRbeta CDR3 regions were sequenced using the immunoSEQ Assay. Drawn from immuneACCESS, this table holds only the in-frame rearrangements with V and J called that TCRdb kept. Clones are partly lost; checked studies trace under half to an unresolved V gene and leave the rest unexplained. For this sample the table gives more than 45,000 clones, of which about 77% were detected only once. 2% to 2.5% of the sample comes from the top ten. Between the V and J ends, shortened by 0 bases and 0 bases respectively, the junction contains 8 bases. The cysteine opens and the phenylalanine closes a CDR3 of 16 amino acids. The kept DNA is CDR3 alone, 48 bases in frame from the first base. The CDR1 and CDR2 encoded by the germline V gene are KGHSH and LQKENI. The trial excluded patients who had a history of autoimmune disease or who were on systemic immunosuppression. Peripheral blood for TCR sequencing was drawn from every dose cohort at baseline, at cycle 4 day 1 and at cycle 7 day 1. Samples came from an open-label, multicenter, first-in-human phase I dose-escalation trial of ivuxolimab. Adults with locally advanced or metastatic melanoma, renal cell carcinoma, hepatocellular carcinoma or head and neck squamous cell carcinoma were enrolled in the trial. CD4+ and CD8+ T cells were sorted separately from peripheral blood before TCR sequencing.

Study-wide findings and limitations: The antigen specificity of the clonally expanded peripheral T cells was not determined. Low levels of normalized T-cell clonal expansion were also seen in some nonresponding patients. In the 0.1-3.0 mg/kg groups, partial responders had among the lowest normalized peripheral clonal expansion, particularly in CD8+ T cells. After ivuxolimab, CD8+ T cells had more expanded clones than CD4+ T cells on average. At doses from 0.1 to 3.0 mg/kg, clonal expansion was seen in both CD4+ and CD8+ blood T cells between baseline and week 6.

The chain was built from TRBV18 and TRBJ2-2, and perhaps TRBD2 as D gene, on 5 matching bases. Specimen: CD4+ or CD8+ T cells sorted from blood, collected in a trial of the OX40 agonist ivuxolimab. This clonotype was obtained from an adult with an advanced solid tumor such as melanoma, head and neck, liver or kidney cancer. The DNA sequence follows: TGTGCCAGCTCACCACCTGACGGGACGAACACCGGGGAGCTGTTTTTT. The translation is CASSPPDGTNTGELFF.